A selection of T cell receptor beta chains follows, all from one sample in a study of blood T cell repertoires in COVID-19. Data came from immunoSEQ multiplex PCR; TCRdb stores just in-frame clones and leaves some out. The repertoire consists of about 190,000 clones, with about 81% occurring once and the leading ten covering approximately 15%. Sample: peripheral blood. All receptors derive from a man aged 25-45 years with active or convalescent COVID-19. Both conserved end residues are part of each CDR3.

CDR3 length,V gene,CDR3 protein
16,TRBV5-1,CASSLGQSSSTDTQYF
15,TRBV7-9,CASSLAQSGGYGYTF
13,TRBV16,CASSLQRDTEAFF
16,TRBV28,CASSLSGGYVTGELFF
16,TRBV27,CASSPAGVGPPEKLFF
13,TRBV30,CAWSSGGNQPQHF
15,TRBV6-5,CASRAGLIYNSPLHF
14,TRBV7-8,CASRGERGANVLTF
18,TRBV28,CASSLQGLAGGPIDEQYF
15,TRBV4-3,CASSQTGQYNSPLHF
14,TRBV7-8,CASSSTGGNEKLFF
15,TRBV9,CASSAPTGVYYGYTF
17,TRBV11-2,CASSSDSDREFFQPQHF
16,TRBV23-1,CASSQSRDSTGNTIYF
16,TRBV18,CASSPQLAGGRDTQYF
15,TRBV9,CASSLTGTGANVLTF
14,TRBV27,CASRPGGNTGELFF
15,TRBV6-6,CASTPPDGANYGYTF
15,TRBV28,CASSLRDRVGNTIYF
12,TRBV27,CASSTSGNEQFF
14,TRBV5-6,CASSFDRSGNTIYF
14,TRBV24-1,CATSDSEERDGYTF
16,TRBV3-1/TRBV3-2,CASSQGVAGRTDTQYF